One sample yielded the 24 T cell receptor beta chains listed below, sequenced in a study of liver allograft versus peripheral blood T cells. Study details: Recipients' peripheral blood served as the comparator for T cell receptor repertoires in transplanted livers.

TCRdb passed the reads through MiXCR, listing each CDR3 protein once. Seen here are around 12,000 distinct CDR3 sequences, approximately 30% observed once, and the top ten hold 2.2%. These receptors all stem from a human patient who had a liver transplant. Some T cells may be the graft donor's.

This clonotype was seen only a few times. This chain links TRBV7-9 with TRBJ1-5, with D perhaps matching TRBD1 (5 bases). This CDR3 is built from 12 residues. Germline-derived CDR1 and CDR2 are SEHNR and FQNEAQ (reference sequence). V was trimmed by 5 bases and J by 6 bases, leaving 8 bases between them. The CDR3 nucleotides are TGTGCCAGCAGCCAAGGGGTTCAGCCCCAGCATTTT. Translated: CASSQGVQPQHF.

This clonotype was found many times. The chain links TRBV30 to TRBJ2-1; 14 bases match TRBD2. Germline values: CDR1 GTSNPN, CDR2 SVGIG (reference sequence). V lost 4 bases and J lost 10; bases outside the gene matches: 12. There are 16 residues in the CDR3. This chain's CDR3 is CAWTPLGTSGRGEQFF. In DNA form, the CDR3 reads TGTGCCTGGACCCCATTGGGGACTAGCGGGAGAGGGGAGCAGTTCTTC. The entire variable domain, with the rest obtained from reference TRBV30 and TRBJ2-1, is as follows: SQTIHQWPATLVQPVGSPLSLECTVEGTSNPNLYWYRQAAGRGLQLLFYSVGIGQISSEVPQNLSASRPQDRQFILSSKKLLLSDSGFYLCAWTPLGTSGRGEQFFGPGTRLTVL.

This clonotype ranks as medium-sized (0.01 to 0.1%). The gene calls are TRBV6-5 and TRBJ1-6, with 7 bases identical to TRBD1. The V gene's germline CDR1 is MNHEY and CDR2 SVGAGI. CDR3 size: 13 residues. Losses at the gene ends were 10 bases for V and 7 bases for J; bases not matched to a gene: 7. The CDR3 coding sequence is TGTGCCACGCGGGACAGAGAAAATTCACCCCTCCACTTT. This sequence encodes CATRDRENSPLHF.

This clonotype was counted once. The chain is built from TRBV12-3 or TRBV12-4 and TRBJ1-5, with D uncertain. Trimming pared 1 base from V and 3 bases from J, leaving 4 bases between. The CDR3 consists of 13 residues. CDR3 nucleotides: TGTGCCAGCAGTTTAGTTGACAATCAGCCCCAGCATTTT. Protein product: CASSLVDNQPQHF.

The rearrangement links TRBV10-2 to TRBJ2-2; 10 positions match TRBD2. With 4 bases clipped from V and 4 bases from J, the junction kept 9 bases outside the gene matches. The CDR3 is 17 residues long. The germline CDR1 and CDR2 sequences are WSHSY and SAAADI. DNA of the CDR3: TGCGCCAGCAGTGGTGGTAGCGGGGGGTCGAGCACCGGGGAGCTGTTTTTT. This codes for CASSGGSGGSSTGELFF.

This clonotype is classed as medium-sized. The rearrangement uses TRBV30 and TRBJ2-6; D remains ambiguous. The length of the CDR3 is 13 residues. Trimming removed 0 bases at V and 2 bases at J, with 2 bases between. The germline V gene has CDR1 GTSNPN and CDR2 SVGIG (reference sequence). The CDR3 nucleotides read TGTGCCTGGAGTGTTACTGGGGCCAACGTCCTGACTTTC. This gives the protein CAWSVTGANVLTF.

The chain carries TRBV6-5 and TRBJ2-7; D perhaps matches TRBD2 (5 bases). V lost 0 bases, J lost 3 bases, and 15 bases lay in between. The CDR3 spans 16 residues. Germline loops: CDR1 MNHEY, CDR2 SVGAGI. CDR3 coding DNA: TGTGCCAGCAGTTACTCGATTTCCGAGGGTATCTACGAGCAGTACTTC. Amino acids: CASSYSISEGIYEQYF.

This clonotype has just a few counts. The J gene is TRBJ2-7, the V gene TRBV30; D is uncertain. Between the trimmed V and J ends, which lost 1 base and 0 bases, there was a span of 7 bases. Germline V gene data show CDR1 as GTSNPN and CDR2 as SVGIG (reference sequence). This CDR3 contains 13 residues. CDR3: CAWSGGNSYEQYF. The CDR3 nucleotides read TGTGCCTGGAGTGGGGGTAACTCCTACGAGCAGTACTTC.

This clonotype was counted between two and nine times. V and J are TRBV24-1 and TRBJ2-2; TRBD2 aligns across 11 bases. The V gene end was trimmed by 8 bases and the J gene end by 5 bases; junction bases not matched to a gene: 6. From germline, CDR1 is KGHDR and CDR2 SFDVKD. The CDR3 is 15 residues long. The CDR3 sequence: CATNSGRAGTGELFF. Here the CDR3 DNA reads TGTGCCACCAATAGCGGGAGGGCCGGGACCGGGGAGCTGTTTTTT.

Ten or more counts support this clonotype. The rearrangement joins TRBV19 to TRBJ1-2, with a possible D match to TRBD1 (5 bases). V lost 6 bases, J lost 5 bases, and 10 bases lay in between. This CDR3 is 12 amino acids long. Germline V gene lookup returns CDR1 LNHDA and CDR2 SQIVND (reference sequence). The chain's CDR3 is CASSRQTYGYTF. DNA for the CDR3: TGTGCCAGTAGCCGACAGACTTATGGCTACACCTTC.

The CDR3: CASRDRGATDTQYF. For the CDR3, the DNA is TGTGCCAGCAGGGACAGGGGAGCCACAGATACGCAGTATTTT. The chain combines TRBV6-2 or TRBV6-3 with TRBJ2-3; the match to TRBD1 covers 9 bases. The CDR3 is 14 amino acids. In germline, CDR1 is MNHEY, CDR2 SVGEGT. J was trimmed by 2 bases and V by 6 bases; bases with no gene match: 3.

CDR3 sequence: CASSTQGTNEKLFF. CDR3 DNA: TGTGCCAGTAGTACACAGGGGACTAATGAAAAACTGTTTTTT. The rearrangement uses TRBV19 and TRBJ1-4; 7 bases line up with TRBD1. This CDR3 comprises 14 residues. V shed 4 bases, J shed 2 bases, and the junction held 1 base outside the gene matches. The germline gives CDR1 LNHDA, CDR2 SQIVND (reference sequence).

The rearrangement joins TRBV9 to TRBJ1-2; maybe TRBD1 (5 bases). CDR3 length equals 13 residues. Trimming removed 0 bases at V and 7 bases at J, with 10 bases between. Germline V gives CDR1 SGDLS, CDR2 YYNGEE. CDR3 sequence reads: CASSVGREAGYTF. The CDR3 DNA reads TGTGCCAGCAGCGTAGGCAGGGAAGCTGGCTACACCTTC.

The J gene is TRBJ2-5, the V gene TRBV6-5; D unresolved. CDR3 size: 12 residues. CDR1 is MNHEY and CDR2 is SVGAGI in the germline V gene. Trimming removed 6 bases at V and 2 bases at J, with 7 bases between. CDR3 sequence reads: CASRTPQETQYF. CDR3 DNA: TGTGCCAGCAGGACACCTCAAGAGACCCAGTACTTC.

This chain connects TRBV30 to TRBJ2-7; no clear D gene. The CDR3 extends over 11 amino acids. The germline V and J ends were trimmed by 2 bases and 9 bases, with 11 bases remaining between them. Germline-derived CDR1 and CDR2 are GTSNPN and SVGIG (reference sequence). CDR3 sequence (DNA): TGTGCCTGGAGTAGTAGTCTCGGGCAGTACTTC. This codes for CAWSSSLGQYF.

By share, this clonotype counts as medium-sized. This chain links TRBV19 with TRBJ2-5; 7 nucleotides align to TRBD1. The CDR3 length is 14 residues. V was clipped by 6 bases and J by 6 bases; unmatched bases: 10. CDR1 is LNHDA, CDR2 SQIVND, per germline (reference sequence). The CDR3 nucleotides are TGTGCCAGTAGCCCACGACAGGGTTCTAAGACCCAGTACTTC. It translates to CASSPRQGSKTQYF.

The table lists this clonotype with many counts. V gene TRBV6-1 combines with J gene TRBJ2-7, with unresolved D. This CDR3 contains 12 residues. The germline V gene has CDR1 MNHNS and CDR2 SASEGT. Trimming shortened V by 10 bases and J by 4 bases, and 14 bases separated the two germline ends. CDR3: CATQVVLYEQYF. In nucleotides, the CDR3 is TGTGCCACCCAAGTGGTTCTGTACGAGCAGTACTTC.

The V gene is TRBV20-1, the J gene TRBJ1-2; the D is unclear. Germline CDR1 reads DFQATT; CDR2 reads SNEGSKA (reference sequence). The CDR3 consists of 12 residues. With 0 bases removed from V and 8 bases from J, the gap between germline ends came to 10 bases. CDR3 protein: CSARDRASGYTF. The CDR3 region has the DNA TGCAGTGCTAGAGACAGAGCCTCGGGCTACACCTTC.

By proportion, this clonotype is medium-sized. The chain has TRBV29-1 and TRBJ2-1; D not certain. The CDR3 runs to 11 residues. Germline V gene data show CDR1 as SQVTM and CDR2 as ANQGSEA. V gave up 4 bases and J gave up 8 bases, with 9 bases separating them. In DNA, the CDR3 is TGCAGCGTTGTACTTAACCATGAGCAGTTCTTC. This gives the protein CSVVLNHEQFF.

By its share, this clonotype is medium-sized. This rearrangement joins TRBV10-3 to TRBJ2-3; D not resolved. The CDR3 contains 13 residues. Germline CDR1 ENHRY, CDR2 SYGVKD. V was pared by 8 bases and J by 6 bases, with 15 bases between. CDR3 DNA: TGTGCCATCTCCCAGTCTTCGGCCGATACGCAGTATTTT. It encodes CAISQSSADTQYF.

This chain joins TRBV7-3 and TRBJ2-3, with 9 positions matching TRBD2. V was pared by 5 bases and J by 5 bases, with 8 bases of the junction left unmatched. The length of the CDR3 is 15 residues. CDR1 and CDR2 (germline): SGHTA, FQGTGA. The CDR3 loop reads CASSARGGAKDTQYF. Here the CDR3 DNA reads TGTGCCAGCAGCGCGCGCGGGGGGGCCAAAGATACGCAGTATTTT.

Sample share makes this clonotype medium-sized (0.01 to 0.1%). The rearrangement uses TRBV6-5 and TRBJ1-2; no firm D call. V was trimmed by 0 bases and J by 4 bases, leaving 12 bases between them. The CDR3 runs 15 residues. Germline V gene data show CDR1 as MNHEY and CDR2 as SVGAGI. The CDR3 coding sequence is TGTGCCAGCAGTTACTCGGTCGGAGAGTTCTATGGCTACACCTTC. It encodes CASSYSVGEFYGYTF.

The chain joins TRBV20-1 to TRBJ2-4, with 9 bases matching TRBD2. CDR3 length equals 17 residues. With 2 bases clipped from V and 3 bases from J, the junction kept 11 bases outside the gene matches. Germline CDR1 is DFQATT and CDR2 is SNEGSKA (reference sequence). The CDR3 loop is CSARRPAGGKVKNIQYF. CDR3 bases: TGCAGTGCTAGAAGGCCAGCGGGGGGCAAGGTCAAAAACATTCAGTACTTC.

V usage is TRBV5-4 and J usage is TRBJ1-1; no firm D call. V lost 0 bases, J lost 0 bases, and 6 bases lay in between. Germline values: CDR1 SGHNT, CDR2 YYREEE (reference sequence). This CDR3 is built from 14 residues. CDR3 in DNA: TGTGCCAGCAGCTTGGAGGGAATGAACACTGAAGCTTTCTTT. Translated: CASSLEGMNTEAFF.